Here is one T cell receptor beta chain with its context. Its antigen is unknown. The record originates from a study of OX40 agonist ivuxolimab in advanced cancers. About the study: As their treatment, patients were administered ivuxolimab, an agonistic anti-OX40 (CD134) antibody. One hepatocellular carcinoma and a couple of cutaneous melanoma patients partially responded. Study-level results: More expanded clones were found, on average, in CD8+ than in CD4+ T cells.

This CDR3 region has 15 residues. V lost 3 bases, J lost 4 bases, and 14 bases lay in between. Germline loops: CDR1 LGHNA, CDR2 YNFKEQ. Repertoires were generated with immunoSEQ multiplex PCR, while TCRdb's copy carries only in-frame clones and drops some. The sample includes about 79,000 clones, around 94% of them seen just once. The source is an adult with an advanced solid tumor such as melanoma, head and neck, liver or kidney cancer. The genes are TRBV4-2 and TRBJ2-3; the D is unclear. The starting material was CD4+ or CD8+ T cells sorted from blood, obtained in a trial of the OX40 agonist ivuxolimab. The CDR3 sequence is CASSHVPRRADTQYF. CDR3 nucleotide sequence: TGTGCCAGCAGCCATGTCCCCCGCCGGGCAGATACGCAGTATTTT.